One sample yielded the 21 T cell receptor beta chains listed below, sequenced in a study of cytomegalovirus exposure and HLA in healthy donors. A multiplex PCR was run with 60 Vbeta primers and 13 Jbeta primers. Clones were sequenced by immunoSEQ multiplex PCR, and TCRdb holds only the in-frame ones, with some missing. The table has approximately 150,000 clones, approximately 79% seen once. Source material: PBMCs. The origin of the receptors is a man aged 60 to 75 in good health and CMV-seronegative.

The sample holds one count of this clone. The rearrangement links TRBV5-1 to TRBJ1-1, with 7 nucleotides matching TRBD1. The V gene's germline CDR1 is SGHRS and CDR2 YFSETQ. The CDR3 runs to 17 residues. V shed 0 bases and J 1 base; nucleotides not matched to a gene: 9. The chain's CDR3 is CASSLGRGPDKNTEAFF. Written as DNA, the CDR3 is TGCGCCAGCAGCTTGGGGAGGGGGCCGGACAAGAACACTGAAGCTTTCTTT.

The V and J genes are TRBV10-3 and TRBJ2-3, with 7 bases lining up with TRBD1. J lost 4 bases, V lost 0 bases, and 1 base had no gene match. CDR3 size: 14 residues. Per germline, CDR1 ENHRY and CDR2 SYGVKD. The CDR3, as DNA: TGTGCCATCAGTGAGTCCACAGGGGCAGATACGCAGTATTTT. Translation: CAISESTGADTQYF.

The V and J genes are TRBV27 and TRBJ2-7, with 7 bases matching TRBD1. Germline V CDR1 and CDR2: MNHEY, SMNVEV (reference sequence). Trimming at V came to 8 bases and at J to 5 bases, leaving 12 bases not matched to a gene. This CDR3 contains 14 residues. CDR3 bases: TGTGCCAGCCGTCGACAGGGTTTAGTCCACGAGCAGTACTTC. It codes for CASRRQGLVHEQYF.

J is TRBJ2-7 and V is TRBV5-1; maybe TRBD1 (5 bases). The CDR3 length is 14 residues. Germline lookup yields CDR1 SGHRS and CDR2 YFSETQ. Trimming shortened V by 4 bases and J by 1 base, and 12 bases separated the two germline ends. The CDR3 DNA reads TGCGCCAGCAGCGCCCGACAGCCATCCTACGAGCAGTACTTC. Translation: CASSARQPSYEQYF.

This clone showed up just once. CDR3 bases: TGTGCCAGCAGCGAACAACAGGGGCCCCCCTACGAGCAGTACTTC. Translating it yields CASSEQQGPPYEQYF. The rearrangement uses TRBV7-3 and TRBJ2-7, with 7 bases identical to TRBD1. Germline trimming cut 5 bases from V and 2 bases from J; bases unmatched to any gene: 9. CDR1 is SGHTA and CDR2 is FQGTGA in the germline V gene. There are 15 residues in the CDR3.

The chain has TRBV10-3 and TRBJ2-3; D call uncertain. Deletions cut 2 bases from V and 3 bases from J, with 12 bases between. The CDR3 has 15 amino acids. The germline V gene encodes CDR1 ENHRY and CDR2 SYGVKD. CDR3 sequence (DNA): TGTGCCATCAGTGAGCCCACGAAACGGACAGATACGCAGTATTTT. Encoded protein: CAISEPTKRTDTQYF.

The chain joins TRBV5-8 to TRBJ2-4, with 10 nucleotides matching TRBD2. The ends lost 6 bases at V and 0 bases at J; junction bases unmatched: 18. Germline-derived CDR1 and CDR2 are SGHTS and YDEGEE. This CDR3 is built from 20 residues. The CDR3 DNA sequence: TGTGCCAGCATCAAGGCGGCGGCTAGCGGGAGCCCACTAGCCAAAAACATTCAGTACTTC. Protein product: CASIKAAASGSPLAKNIQYF.

The rearrangement joins TRBV28 to TRBJ2-7, with TRBD2 matching 8 bases. After removal of 3 bases from V and 2 bases from J, the junction contained 6 bases not matched to a gene. The CDR3 spans 15 residues. Germline V gene data show CDR1 as MDHEN and CDR2 as SYDVKM. The CDR3 DNA sequence: TGTGCCAGCAGTTTCACTAGCGGTAATGCCTACGAGCAGTACTTC. It encodes CASSFTSGNAYEQYF.

This clone came up a few times. An end of the junction does not agree with germline; a read error may underlie this. V usage is TRBV7-9 and J usage is TRBJ2-1, with TRBD2 as a possible D gene (6 bases). This CDR3 has 16 amino acids. CDR1 SEHNR and CDR2 FQNEAQ come from the germline V gene (reference sequence). The DNA of the CDR3 is TGTTCCAGCAGCTTAGCATTATACCAGGAGGGCCATGAGCAGTTCTTC. This translates into CSSSLALYQEGHEQFF.

The gene calls are TRBV7-2 and TRBJ2-5; D not resolved. Germline V gene sequence: CDR1 SGHTA, CDR2 FQGNSA. CDR3 length: 11 residues. V shed 6 bases and J shed 3 bases, with 5 bases lying between them. The chain's CDR3 is CASSTEETQYF. CDR3 sequence (DNA): TGTGCCAGCAGTACGGAAGAGACCCAGTACTTC.

The chain combines TRBV9 with TRBJ2-2; TRBD2 matches at 8 bases. There are 15 residues in the CDR3. V lost 4 bases to trimming and J lost 2 bases; unmatched junction nucleotides: 4. Germline lookup yields CDR1 SGDLS and CDR2 YYNGEE. The CDR3 loop reads CASSPWTSNTGELFF. The CDR3 bases are TGTGCCAGCAGCCCATGGACTAGCAACACCGGGGAGCTGTTTTTT.

This chain connects TRBV5-1 to TRBJ2-1; no reliable D call. Germline CDR1 and CDR2: SGHRS and YFSETQ. V lost 0 bases and J 0 bases, leaving 10 bases between the germline ends. The CDR3 covers 16 residues. CDR3 protein: CASSLGSYRSYNEQFF. DNA for the CDR3: TGCGCCAGCAGCTTGGGCTCCTACCGCTCCTACAATGAGCAGTTCTTC.

This chain connects TRBV10-3 to TRBJ1-5; 7 nucleotides agree with TRBD1. Per germline, CDR1 ENHRY and CDR2 SYGVKD. V was pared by 6 bases and J by 2 bases, with 7 bases of the junction left unmatched. CDR3 length: 15 residues. CDR3 region: CAISPSDRGNQPQHF. The CDR3 DNA follows: TGTGCCATCAGCCCGAGCGACAGGGGCAATCAGCCCCAGCATTTT.

This clone was counted only a few times. V gene TRBV9 combines with J gene TRBJ2-2; 7 nucleotides match TRBD1. The germline V gene has CDR1 SGDLS and CDR2 YYNGEE. The J segment lost 1 base and the V segment lost 0 bases, leaving 0 bases of the junction unmatched. The CDR3 spans 15 residues. The CDR3 protein is CASSVGQGNTGELFF. The CDR3 nucleotides read TGTGCCAGCAGCGTAGGACAGGGGAACACCGGGGAGCTGTTTTTT.

The J gene is TRBJ2-1, the V gene TRBV5-1, with D possibly being TRBD1 (5 bases). V lost 4 bases to trimming and J lost 6 bases, with 11 bases between them. Germline-derived CDR1 and CDR2 are SGHRS and YFSETQ. The CDR3 is made up of 13 amino acids. For the CDR3, the DNA is TGCGCCAGCAGCACCGGTAGGGGCAATGAGCAGTTCTTC. This codes for CASSTGRGNEQFF.

The chain has TRBV5-6 and TRBJ2-5; the D is unclear. Trimming pared 4 bases from V and 4 bases from J, leaving 14 bases between. The germline CDR1 and CDR2 sequences are SGHDT and YYEEEE. This CDR3 comprises 14 residues. The CDR3 protein is CASSPGGVRETQYF. For the CDR3, the DNA is TGTGCCAGCAGCCCGGGTGGTGTGAGAGAGACCCAGTACTTC.

The J gene is TRBJ2-1, the V gene TRBV7-2; D perhaps matches TRBD2 (5 bases). CDR1 SGHTA and CDR2 FQGNSA come from the germline V gene. Trimming took 5 bases from V and 1 from J, leaving 9 bases between them. CDR3 length: 14 amino acids. The CDR3 nucleotides read TGTGCCAGCAGCCCCAGGACTTCCTACAATGAGCAGTTCTTC. Its protein is CASSPRTSYNEQFF.

This chain connects TRBV5-4 to TRBJ1-3; TRBD1 agrees at 7 bases. This CDR3 contains 15 residues. Germline V gene data show CDR1 as SGHNT and CDR2 as YYREEE (reference sequence). Unmatched junction bases numbered 8, after V lost 5 bases and J lost 3 bases. CDR3 nucleotides: TGTGCCAGCAGTAGGGACAGAGCTCGTGGAAACACCATATATTTT. It translates to CASSRDRARGNTIYF. Combining the CDR3 with reference TRBV5-4 and TRBJ1-3 gives the whole variable domain ETGVTQSPTHLIKTRGQQVTLRCSSQSGHNTVSWYQQALGQGPQFIFQYYREEENGRGNFPPRFSGLQFPNYSSELNVNALELDDSALYLCASSRDRARGNTIYFGEGSWLTVV.

The V gene is TRBV29-1, the J gene TRBJ1-1; no reliable D call. The ends were cut back, 4 bases at V and 0 bases at J, with 9 bases in the middle. CDR3 length equals 13 residues. Per the germline V gene, CDR1 is SQVTM and CDR2 is ANQGSEA. The CDR3 loop is CSVGGLVNTEAFF. The CDR3 DNA is TGCAGCGTTGGAGGGTTGGTGAACACTGAAGCTTTCTTT.

This chain joins TRBV6-5 and TRBJ1-5; the match to TRBD1 covers 8 bases. The length of the CDR3 is 15 residues. J was trimmed by 6 bases and V by 6 bases; bases with no gene match: 10. The germline gives CDR1 MNHEY, CDR2 SVGAGI. The CDR3, as DNA: TGTGCCAGCAGCGCGGACAGGGAATTATTTCAGCCCCAGCATTTT. Its protein is CASSADRELFQPQHF.

The V and J genes are TRBV6-5 and TRBJ2-4; tentative D call: TRBD1 (6 bases). V gave up 6 bases and J gave up 1 base, with 13 bases separating them. The CDR3 contains 15 residues. CDR1 and CDR2 from the germline V gene are MNHEY and SVGAGI. The CDR3 DNA sequence: TGTGCCAGCAGGGGTACAGGGACGGCCAAAAACATTCAGTACTTC. Translating it yields CASRGTGTAKNIQYF.